The 13 T cell receptor beta chains below all came from one sample that was sequenced in a study of identical twins (dated by TCRdb to 2016 to 2017). Library prep was done by 5' RACE. Sequencing instrument: Illumina HiSeq 2000. The public reads were run again by TCRdb, first through fastp at Q25 and then through MiXCR, and only productive beta chains were kept. Identical CDR3 protein sequences are pooled into one entry, listed with their most common genes and DNA. A total of about 720,000 distinct CDR3 sequences appear in this sample, 15% to 20% of them only once. About an eighth of the sample belongs to the ten largest clones. This sample was also put to use in a study of T cells expressing NK-cell markers.

Sequencing was done on a sample of PBMCs. The origin of the receptors is a woman between 18 and 29 years old in good health.

In this sample, this clonotype turned up a few times. V usage is TRBV12-3 or TRBV12-4 and J usage is TRBJ2-3; D not resolved. V lost 3 bases, J lost 2 bases, and 12 bases lay in between. The CDR3 runs to 15 residues. CDR3 protein: CASSFGRSFTDTQYF. For the CDR3, the DNA is TGTGCCAGCAGTTTCGGCCGGTCTTTCACAGATACGCAGTATTTT.

A few counts support this clonotype. The V and J genes are TRBV5-6 and TRBJ1-6; D might be TRBD1 (6 bases). This CDR3 spans 14 amino acids. The germline V gene has CDR1 SGHDT and CDR2 YYEEEE. The V end was cut by 2 bases, the J end by 7 bases, with 10 bases between. CDR3 DNA sequence: TGTGCCAGCAGCTTTGGTACAGGGAATTCACCCCTCCACTTT. It codes for CASSFGTGNSPLHF.

This clonotype was seen a handful of times. This sequence joins TRBV5-1 and TRBJ2-5; 8 bases agree with TRBD2. This CDR3 comprises 14 residues. The V gene end was trimmed by 4 bases and the J gene end by 4 bases; junction bases not matched to a gene: 6. The V gene's germline CDR1 is SGHRS and CDR2 YFSETQ. CDR3 sequence: CASSRTSSGETQYF. The CDR3 nucleotides read TGCGCCAGCAGCAGGACTAGCTCGGGAGAGACCCAGTACTTC. The entire variable domain, with the rest obtained from reference TRBV5-1 and TRBJ2-5, is as follows: KAGVTQTPRYLIKTRGQQVTLSCSPISGHRSVSWYQQTPGQGLQFLFEYFSETQRNKGNFPGRFSGRQFSNSRSEMNVSTLELGDSALYLCASSRTSSGETQYFGPGTRLLVL.

V is TRBV12-3 or TRBV12-4 and J is TRBJ1-5; unclear D gene. V was trimmed by 3 bases and J by 2 bases, leaving 11 bases between them. The CDR3 spans 15 residues. In DNA form, the CDR3 reads TGTGCCAGCAGTTTGGAGCGCGGACGCAATCAGCCCCAGCATTTT. It yields the protein CASSLERGRNQPQHF.

This clonotype was recorded many times. The chain couples TRBV12-3 or TRBV12-4 to TRBJ2-7; D is possibly TRBD2 (6 bases). The V and J ends lost 1 base and 4 bases respectively, with 23 bases between them. This CDR3 contains 18 residues. CDR3: CASSLEVMGGPPSYEQYF. The DNA of the CDR3 is TGTGCCAGCAGTTTAGAGGTGATGGGGGGACCGCCCAGTTACGAGCAGTACTTC.

This clonotype appeared a few times. The gene calls are TRBV6-5 and TRBJ2-2; 8 positions agree with TRBD2. Germline-derived CDR1 and CDR2 are MNHEY and SVGAGI. The V gene end was trimmed by 4 bases and the J gene end by 4 bases; junction bases not matched to a gene: 8. This CDR3 region has 16 residues. The CDR3 here is CASSSPMAGGTGELFF. DNA for the CDR3: TGTGCCAGCAGTTCGCCCATGGCGGGAGGCACCGGGGAGCTGTTTTTT.

This clonotype was recorded a few times. This CDR3 reads CASSQGSSGGSTDTQYF. CDR3 coding DNA: TGCGCCAGCAGCCAGGGCTCTAGCGGGGGTAGCACAGATACGCAGTATTTT. The chain carries TRBV5-1 and TRBJ2-3; 10 bases map to TRBD2. CDR1 SGHRS and CDR2 YFSETQ come from the germline V gene. This CDR3 spans 17 amino acids. Trimming took 4 bases from V and 0 from J; bases not matched to a gene: 8.

This clonotype was found a few times. The rearrangement links TRBV7-9 to TRBJ1-1; D is unresolved. Trimming shortened V by 2 bases and J by 4 bases, and 14 bases separated the two germline ends. Germline values: CDR1 SEHNR, CDR2 FQNEAQ (reference sequence). This CDR3 is built from 15 residues. This chain's CDR3 is CASSLFVSTLTEAFF. The CDR3 DNA is TGTGCCAGCAGCTTATTCGTGTCCACACTCACTGAAGCTTTCTTT.

This clonotype was observed a handful of times. The chain links TRBV5-1 to TRBJ2-1; 9 nucleotides line up with TRBD2. Looked up from germline, CDR1 is SGHRS and CDR2 is YFSETQ. The V and J ends lost 4 bases and 5 bases, in that order; junction bases with no gene match: 7. This CDR3 region has 15 residues. CDR3 sequence reads: CASSGSGSVHNEQFF. The CDR3 DNA reads as TGCGCCAGCAGCGGTAGCGGGAGTGTCCACAATGAGCAGTTCTTC.

This clonotype was recorded a few times. V gene TRBV5-1 combines with J gene TRBJ2-7; TRBD1 is a possible D gene (6 bases). V lost 2 bases, J lost 1 base, and 19 bases lay in between. This CDR3 spans 17 amino acids. Germline CDR1 is SGHRS and CDR2 is YFSETQ. CDR3 sequence reads: CASSFGIWTDRSYEQYF. The CDR3 DNA reads as TGCGCCAGCAGCTTTGGAATTTGGACAGACCGATCCTACGAGCAGTACTTC.

V gene TRBV6-2 or TRBV6-3 combines with J gene TRBJ2-5, with 7 bases that match TRBD2. V was pared by 6 bases and J by 2 bases, with 6 bases of the junction left unmatched. CDR1 is MNHEY and CDR2 is SVGEGT in the germline V gene. There are 14 residues in the CDR3. Here the CDR3 DNA reads TGTGCCAGCAGCCCCACAGCGGGGCAAGAGACCCAGTACTTC. Amino acid sequence: CASSPTAGQETQYF.

The chain employs TRBV6-5 and TRBJ1-5; TRBD1 might be the D (5 bases). Germline V gene data show CDR1 as MNHEY and CDR2 as SVGAGI. This CDR3 region has 15 residues. V lost 0 bases, J lost 3 bases, and 9 bases lay in between. CDR3 sequence reads: CASSYSMGPNQPQHF. The CDR3 nucleotides are TGTGCCAGCAGTTACTCGATGGGGCCCAATCAGCCCCAGCATTTT.

The table lists this clonotype with a count of one. V is TRBV4-1 and J is TRBJ1-2; no reliable D call. Germline CDR1 is MGHRA and CDR2 is YSYEKL. The CDR3 loop spans 15 amino acids. Trimming removed 2 bases from V and 2 bases from J, with 12 bases in between. CDR3 loop: CASSQTGRANYGYTF. The DNA of the CDR3 is TGCGCCAGCAGCCAAACCGGGAGAGCAAACTATGGCTACACCTTC.